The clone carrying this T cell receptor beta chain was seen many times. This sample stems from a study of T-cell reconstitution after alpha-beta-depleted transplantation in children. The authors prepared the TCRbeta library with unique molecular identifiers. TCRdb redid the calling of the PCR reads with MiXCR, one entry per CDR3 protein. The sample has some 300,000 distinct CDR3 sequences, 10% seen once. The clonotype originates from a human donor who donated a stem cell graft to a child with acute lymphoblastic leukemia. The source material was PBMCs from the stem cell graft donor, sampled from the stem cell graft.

The CDR3 sequence is CASSPQSRLVGNEQFF. The CDR3, as DNA: TGTGCCAGCAGCCCCCAGAGCCGACTAGTTGGCAATGAGCAGTTCTTC. The rearrangement uses TRBV3-1 and TRBJ2-1; tentatively, D is TRBD2 (6 bases). Trimming took 4 bases from V and 6 from J, leaving 19 bases between them. The CDR3 covers 16 residues. Germline V gives CDR1 LGHDT, CDR2 YNNKEL (reference sequence).